These 16 T cell receptor beta chains were all obtained from the same sample, sequenced in a study of T-cell reconstitution after alpha-beta-depleted transplantation in children. As it was prepared, the TCRbeta library received unique molecular identifiers. MiXCR, run by TCRdb on the PCR reads, gives a single entry per CDR3 protein. The sample has 360,000 or so distinct CDR3 sequences; 20% are singletons. The sample here was PBMCs from the stem cell graft donor, taken from the stem cell graft. These receptor sequences come from a human donor who donated a stem cell graft to a child with acute myeloid leukemia.

The CDR3 reads CASSLDGLGSRAAHYEQYF. In DNA, the CDR3 is TGCGCCAGCAGCTTGGATGGACTAGGGTCGAGAGCGGCCCACTACGAGCAGTACTTC. The chain couples TRBV5-1 to TRBJ2-7; the match to TRBD2 covers 7 bases. Germline V gene data show CDR1 as SGHRS and CDR2 as YFSETQ. The CDR3 runs 19 residues. V lost 0 bases, J lost 3 bases, and 18 bases stayed unmatched.

This clonotype was seen more than once but under ten times. The chain employs TRBV6-2 or TRBV6-3 and TRBJ2-4; the D is unclear. There are 16 residues in the CDR3. V lost 5 bases and J lost 1, with 15 bases in between. CDR1 is MNHEY and CDR2 is SVGEGT in the germline V gene. The CDR3 DNA sequence: TGTGCCAGCAGTCGTGACAAAACCGAGGCCAAAAACATTCAGTACTTC. The encoded protein is CASSRDKTEAKNIQYF.

The chain is built from TRBV7-6 and TRBJ2-2, with a possible D match to TRBD1 (5 bases). The CDR3 consists of 16 residues. Germline CDR1 SGHVS, CDR2 FNYEAQ. Trimming took 5 bases from V and 6 from J, leaving 19 bases between them. The CDR3 region is CASSLGSLQGSGELFF. CDR3 coding DNA: TGTGCCAGCAGCCTAGGGTCACTTCAGGGCTCCGGGGAGCTGTTTTTT.

This clonotype has just a few counts. The J gene is TRBJ1-6, the V gene TRBV11-2; perhaps TRBD1 as D (5 bases). The CDR3 is made up of 11 amino acids. Germline-derived CDR1 and CDR2 are SGHAT and FQNNGV. V lost 4 bases, J lost 12 bases, and 7 bases lay in between. The CDR3: CASSWGGPLHF. DNA of the CDR3: TGTGCCAGCAGCTGGGGGGGACCCCTCCACTTT. The full variable domain, its missing parts supplied by reference TRBV11-2 and TRBJ1-6, is EAGVAQSPRYKIIEKRQSVAFWCNPISGHATLYWYQQILGQGPKLLIQFQNNGVVDDSQLPKDRFSAERLKGVDSTLKIQPAKLEDSAVYLCASSWGGPLHFGNGTRLTVT.

V is TRBV29-1 and J is TRBJ2-7, with D perhaps matching TRBD1 or TRBD2 (7 bases each). V was clipped by 7 bases and J by 5 bases, with 15 bases between them. CDR1 is SQVTM and CDR2 is ANQGSEA in the germline V gene. The length of the CDR3 is 12 residues. CDR3 DNA sequence: TGCAGCGCGACAGGGAGGGGGGACGAGCAGTACTTC. Translating gives CSATGRGDEQYF.

The table lists this clonotype with a few counts. This chain joins TRBV20-1 and TRBJ2-1; D remains ambiguous. CDR3 length: 14 amino acids. Germline V gene data show CDR1 as DFQATT and CDR2 as SNEGSKA (reference sequence). Trimming took off 4 bases at V and 0 bases at J, with 10 bases between the two ends. CDR3 bases: TGCAGTGCTATCCCCATTAGCTCCTACAATGAGCAGTTCTTC. Its protein is CSAIPISSYNEQFF.

The J gene is TRBJ2-3, the V gene TRBV29-1, with D possibly TRBD2 on 6 matching bases. Trimming cost V 6 bases and J 2 bases, with 12 bases left between them. Germline V lookup: CDR1 SQVTM, CDR2 ANQGSEA. This CDR3 is 13 amino acids long. In DNA, the CDR3 is TGCAGCGTGGAGGGACTGGTCACAGATACGCAGTATTTT. Translating it yields CSVEGLVTDTQYF.

This rearrangement joins TRBV12-3 or TRBV12-4 to TRBJ2-1; D unresolved. The CDR3 has 14 residues. V dropped 6 bases and J dropped 4 bases, with 13 bases sitting between them. CDR3 sequence: CASRIISPYNEQFF. CDR3 in DNA: TGTGCCAGCAGAATTATTAGCCCTTACAATGAGCAGTTCTTC.

The sample holds many counts of this clonotype. The chain combines TRBV6-5 with TRBJ2-2; perhaps TRBD1 as D (6 bases). This CDR3 is 16 amino acids long. Trimming pared 4 bases from V and 7 bases from J, leaving 19 bases between. Germline lookup yields CDR1 MNHEY and CDR2 SVGAGI. The CDR3 region is CASSSQTRQASGELFF. The CDR3 coding sequence is TGTGCCAGCAGTTCGCAAACTCGACAGGCGAGCGGGGAGCTGTTTTTT.

The chain uses TRBV28 and TRBJ2-1, with TRBD2 identical over 7 bases. The germline V gene has CDR1 MDHEN and CDR2 SYDVKM. The V gene end was trimmed by 1 base and the J gene end by 13 bases; junction bases not matched to a gene: 4. The CDR3 is 12 residues long. The CDR3 loop is CASSLSEREQFF. For the CDR3, the DNA is TGTGCCAGCAGTTTATCCGAGCGGGAACAGTTCTTC.

The V gene is TRBV14, the J gene TRBJ2-2; D is unresolved. The CDR3 spans 13 residues. CDR1 is SGHDN and CDR2 is FVKESK in the germline V gene. Trimming stripped 5 bases from V and 7 bases from J, with 11 bases between. The CDR3 coding sequence is TGTGCCAGCAGCTTACGTGCCATCGGGGAGCTGTTTTTT. Translation gives CASSLRAIGELFF.

This clonotype was recorded a few times. The chain employs TRBV7-9 and TRBJ2-7; 12 nucleotides align to TRBD2. J lost 5 bases, V lost 7 bases, and 9 bases had no gene match. Germline V CDR1 and CDR2: SEHNR, FQNEAQ (reference sequence). This CDR3 is built from 15 residues. The CDR3 loop is CASTRTSGRPNEQYF. CDR3 DNA: TGTGCCAGCACTCGAACTAGCGGGAGGCCGAACGAGCAGTACTTC.

The chain has TRBV20-1 and TRBJ2-2; D possibly matches TRBD1 or TRBD2 (5 bases each). Trimming left V 7 bases short and J 0 bases short, with 12 bases between. This CDR3 has 14 amino acids. Per the germline V gene, CDR1 is DFQATT and CDR2 is SNEGSKA (reference sequence). The CDR3 nucleotides read TGCAGTGTAATGGGACCTTCGAACACCGGGGAGCTGTTTTTT. Protein sequence: CSVMGPSNTGELFF.

This clonotype has just a few counts. This chain uses TRBV12-3 or TRBV12-4 with TRBJ2-1, with D possibly matching TRBD2 (5 bases). The CDR3 runs to 14 residues. V was cut by 11 bases and J by 7 bases, with 21 bases left in between. DNA for the CDR3: TGTGCCTCCCTGTCTGGCGGGCCATGGAATGAGCAGTTCTTC. This codes for CASLSGGPWNEQFF.

This clonotype was seen a handful of times. The V call is TRBV3-1, the J call TRBJ2-5, with 8 bases aligning to TRBD1. Germline V gene sequence: CDR1 LGHDT, CDR2 YNNKEL (reference sequence). CDR3 length equals 17 residues. The V gene end was trimmed by 3 bases and the J gene end by 5 bases; junction bases not matched to a gene: 14. The CDR3 DNA follows: TGTGCCAGCAGCCATGGACAGGGATGGCTCTCGGGGGAGACCCAGTACTTC. Protein product: CASSHGQGWLSGETQYF.

This chain links TRBV6-5 with TRBJ1-1; 9 bases fit TRBD1. V lost 7 bases and J lost 11; bases outside the gene matches: 5. Germline-derived CDR1 and CDR2 are MNHEY and SVGAGI. This CDR3 has 11 residues. The CDR3 sequence: CASKGQGSAFF. The CDR3 region has the DNA TGTGCCAGCAAAGGACAGGGGTCGGCTTTCTTT.